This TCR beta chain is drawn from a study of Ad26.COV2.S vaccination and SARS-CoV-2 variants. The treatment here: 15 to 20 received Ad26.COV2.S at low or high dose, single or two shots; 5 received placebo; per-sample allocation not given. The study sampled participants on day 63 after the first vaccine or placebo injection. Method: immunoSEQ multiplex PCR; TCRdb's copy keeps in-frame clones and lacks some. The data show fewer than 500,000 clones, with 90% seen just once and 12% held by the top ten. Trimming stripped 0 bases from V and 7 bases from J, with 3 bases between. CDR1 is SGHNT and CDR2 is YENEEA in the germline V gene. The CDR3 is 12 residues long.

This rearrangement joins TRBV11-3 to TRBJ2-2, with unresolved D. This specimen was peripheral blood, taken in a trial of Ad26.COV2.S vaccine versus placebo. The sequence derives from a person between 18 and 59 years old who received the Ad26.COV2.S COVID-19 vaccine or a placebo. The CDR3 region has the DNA TGTGCCAGCAGCTTAGAGGACGGGGAGCTGTTTTTT. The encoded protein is CASSLEDGELFF.